One sample yielded the 30 T cell receptor beta chains listed below, sequenced in a study of T cells in Graves' hyperthyroidism and ophthalmopathy. Template material for amplifying TCR beta CDR3 regions consisted of RNA transcripts. HTBI primers drove first-round RT-PCR of the TCR CDR3. TCRdb re-analysed the multiplex PCR reads in MiXCR, keeping a single row per CDR3 protein. The data hold 300,000 to 450,000 distinct CDR3 sequences, with about 14% observed a single time. Sequencing input: blood. These TCRs come from a woman aged 60-70 years with Graves' hyperthyroidism.

This clonotype was seen ten or more times. The genes are TRBV6-1 and TRBJ1-1; D perhaps matches TRBD1 (5 bases). This CDR3 has 14 amino acids. The germline V gene encodes CDR1 MNHNS and CDR2 SASEGT. Trimming pared 1 base from V and 1 base from J, leaving 7 bases between. The CDR3 bases are TGTGCCAGCAGTGAAGGGGGGTCGAACACTGAAGCTTTCTTT. Protein product: CASSEGGSNTEAFF.

The table lists this clonotype with a few counts. The chain has TRBV6-1 and TRBJ2-2; either TRBD1 or TRBD2 may supply D (5 bases each). This CDR3 has 14 amino acids. Germline assignment: CDR1 MNHNS and CDR2 SASEGT. V was trimmed by 6 bases and J by 4 bases, leaving 12 bases between them. The CDR3 bases are TGTGCCAGCAGCCGAGGGGCGGGCACCGGGGAGCTGTTTTTT. This codes for CASSRGAGTGELFF.

The chain employs TRBV5-5 and TRBJ2-3; D possibly matches TRBD1 or TRBD2 (6 bases each). V was clipped by 4 bases and J by 7 bases, with 25 bases between them. Germline V gene sequence: CDR1 SGHKS, CDR2 YYEKEE (reference sequence). This CDR3 region has 17 residues. Here the CDR3 DNA reads TGTGCCAGCAGCCTACGGTGGGGGGCTGAGATTGGGAATACGCAGTATTTT. Its protein product is CASSLRWGAEIGNTQYF.

This clonotype was detected many times. J is TRBJ2-7 and V is TRBV24-1; 12 bases map to TRBD2. This CDR3 spans 15 amino acids. The junction had 5 bases not matched to a gene; V was cut back by 5 bases and J by 4 bases. Germline V lookup: CDR1 KGHDR, CDR2 SFDVKD. CDR3 coding DNA: TGTGCCACCAGTGCCGGACTAGCGGGAAGGTACGAGCAGTACTTC. Protein sequence: CATSAGLAGRYEQYF.

This clonotype was seen many times. The genes are TRBV14 and TRBJ2-7, with D possibly being TRBD2 (5 bases). The germline V and J ends were trimmed by 5 bases and 7 bases, with 15 bases remaining between them. Germline CDR1 is SGHDN and CDR2 is FVKESK. This CDR3 spans 13 amino acids. CDR3 sequence: CASSTQEVGEQYF. In nucleotides, the CDR3 is TGTGCCAGCAGCACCCAGGAGGTAGGGGAGCAGTACTTC.

In its sample, this clonotype was seen a few times. At one end, the junction sequence differs from germline, possibly due to a read error. The chain joins TRBV7-3 to TRBJ2-1; tentative D call: TRBD2 (5 bases). Germline V gene sequence: CDR1 SGHTA, CDR2 FQGTGA. The length of the CDR3 is 16 residues. The CDR3 region is CASSLGRASSYNEQLF. CDR3 DNA sequence: TGTGCCAGCAGCTTAGGGCGGGCCAGCTCCTACAATGAGCAGCTCTTC.

The chain joins TRBV28 to TRBJ2-5; 7 nucleotides line up with TRBD2. This CDR3 is built from 15 residues. The junction had 6 bases not matched to a gene; V was cut back by 3 bases and J by 2 bases. CDR1 MDHEN and CDR2 SYDVKM come from the germline V gene. The CDR3 nucleotides are TGTGCCAGCAGTTTTTCGACTAGCCTGCAAGAGACCCAGTACTTC. Translating gives CASSFSTSLQETQYF.

This clonotype was counted many times. The V gene is TRBV5-1, the J gene TRBJ2-1, with D perhaps matching TRBD1 or TRBD2 (6 bases each). Trimming stripped 4 bases from V and 2 bases from J, with 13 bases between. CDR3 length: 15 amino acids. The germline V gene has CDR1 SGHRS and CDR2 YFSETQ. CDR3 bases: TGCGCCAGCAGCCCTGGAGGGGGAACCTACAATGAGCAGTTCTTC. Its translation: CASSPGGGTYNEQFF.

The J gene is TRBJ1-2, the V gene TRBV5-4, with 8 bases lining up with TRBD1. V shed 4 bases, J shed 5 bases, and the junction held 7 bases outside the gene matches. The CDR3 runs 14 residues. CDR1 is SGHNT and CDR2 is YYREEE in the germline V gene (reference sequence). This CDR3 reads CASSTRGLEYGYTF. The CDR3 nucleotides are TGTGCCAGCAGCACCAGGGGGCTGGAGTATGGCTACACCTTC.

There are many counts of this clonotype. The chain carries TRBV12-3 or TRBV12-4 and TRBJ1-1, with no clear D. V dropped 7 bases and J dropped 0 bases, with 21 bases sitting between them. The CDR3 sequence is 17 residues long. The CDR3 loop is CASIMEAAWVMNTEAFF. The CDR3 region has the DNA TGTGCCAGCATAATGGAGGCAGCTTGGGTTATGAACACTGAAGCTTTCTTT.

This clonotype has a count of ten or more. The V call is TRBV7-9, the J call TRBJ1-2; tentative D call: TRBD1 (6 bases). The V end was cut by 5 bases, the J end by 8 bases, with 15 bases between. The germline CDR1 and CDR2 sequences are SEHNR and FQNEAQ (reference sequence). CDR3 length: 13 amino acids. CDR3 DNA sequence: TGTGCCAGCAGCGACCTGGGGGGCCGAGGCTACACCTTC. Amino acids: CASSDLGGRGYTF.

The sample holds many counts of this clonotype. The chain uses TRBV11-2 and TRBJ2-5, with D possibly matching TRBD2 (6 bases). This CDR3 is built from 15 residues. V was trimmed by 4 bases and J by 2 bases, leaving 14 bases between them. CDR1 SGHAT and CDR2 FQNNGV come from the germline V gene. As DNA, the CDR3 is TGTGCCAGCAGCTCAGGGACTGTGGGTCAAGAGACCCAGTACTTC. Amino acids: CASSSGTVGQETQYF. Looking up the rest from reference TRBV11-2 and TRBJ2-5 gives the full variable domain: EAGVAQSPRYKIIEKRQSVAFWCNPISGHATLYWYQQILGQGPKLLIQFQNNGVVDDSQLPKDRFSAERLKGVDSTLKIQPAKLEDSAVYLCASSSGTVGQETQYFGPGTRLLVL.

Note on this clonotype: It may be a read error: a sequence one base away is much more abundant. The chain carries TRBV2 and TRBJ1-1; D may be TRBD1 (5 bases). This CDR3 has 12 amino acids. With 5 bases removed from V and 11 bases from J, the gap between germline ends came to 15 bases. Germline assignment: CDR1 SNHLY and CDR2 FYNNEI. The DNA for the CDR3 is TGTGCCAGCAGTTTCTACAGGAGCGATGCTTTCTTT. Its translation: CASSFYRSDAFF.

The J gene is TRBJ1-3, the V gene TRBV29-1; possibly TRBD1 for D (5 bases). The CDR3 runs 16 residues. Germline V CDR1 and CDR2: SQVTM, ANQGSEA. CDR3 protein: CSAVKGHTFSGNTIYF. The DNA of the CDR3 is TGCAGTGCCGTGAAGGGGCATACTTTTTCTGGAAACACCATATATTTT.

This clonotype was observed at least ten times. This may come from a read error, since a much larger clone is one base off. This sequence joins TRBV28 and TRBJ1-1; 7 bases map to TRBD1. J was trimmed by 2 bases and V by 8 bases; bases with no gene match: 17. The CDR3 has 17 residues. Germline V CDR1 and CDR2: MDHEN, SYDVKM. The CDR3 is CASGAFVRGGVNTEAFF. The DNA of the CDR3 is TGTGCCAGCGGCGCTTTCGTTCGAGGGGGCGTAAACACTGAAGCTTTCTTT.

On this clonotype itself: The conserved final phenylalanine or tryptophan is absent from the CDR3, which likely points to a read error. V gene TRBV5-1 combines with J gene TRBJ2-7, with D possibly TRBD1 on 6 matching bases. The CDR3 covers 16 residues. Looked up from germline, CDR1 is SGHRS and CDR2 is YFSETQ. The V gene lost 4 bases and the J gene lost 0 bases, with 17 bases spanning the gap. CDR3 loop: CASSRIPGQSSYEQYL. DNA for the CDR3: TGCGCCAGCAGCCGCATCCCGGGACAAAGCTCCTACGAGCAGTACCTC.

This clonotype has a handful of counts. Given a much more abundant clone one base away, this may be a read error. The V gene is TRBV27, the J gene TRBJ2-7, with unresolved D. CDR1 and CDR2 from the germline V gene are MNHEY and SMNVEV (reference sequence). The CDR3 consists of 14 residues. CDR3 DNA sequence: TGTGCCAGCAGTTTAAGTAGGTACCCTTACGAGCGGTACTTC. Its protein is CASSLSRYPYERYF.

This clonotype has a count of ten or more. This CDR3 is CAWRTSGRVDEQFF. DNA for the CDR3: TGTGCCTGGAGGACTAGCGGGAGAGTAGATGAGCAGTTCTTC. This chain joins TRBV30 and TRBJ2-1, with 12 bases identical to TRBD2. The CDR3 spans 14 residues. CDR1 is GTSNPN and CDR2 is SVGIG in the germline V gene (reference sequence). V lost 3 bases and J lost 8; bases outside the gene matches: 5.

This clonotype was counted many times. CDR3 loop: CASSWGSGTSYEQYF. For the CDR3, the DNA is TGTGCCAGCAGCTGGGGAAGCGGGACCTCCTACGAGCAGTACTTC. The chain joins TRBV7-3 to TRBJ2-7, with 7 positions matching TRBD2. Germline loops: CDR1 SGHTA, CDR2 FQGTGA. Trimming took 4 bases from V and 0 from J; bases not matched to a gene: 6. This CDR3 contains 15 residues.

This clonotype has just a few counts. This chain connects TRBV12-3 or TRBV12-4 to TRBJ1-4; weak D call: TRBD1 (5 bases). With 7 bases removed from V and 8 bases from J, the gap between germline ends came to 11 bases. This CDR3 comprises 12 residues. The CDR3 DNA reads TGTGCCAGCAATCAGGGTGGGGAAAAACTGTTTTTT. It codes for CASNQGGEKLFF.

The chain uses TRBV4-1 and TRBJ2-2, with TRBD2 matching 10 bases. The CDR3 is made up of 17 amino acids. Germline loops: CDR1 MGHRA, CDR2 YSYEKL. V was pared by 4 bases and J by 1 base, with 6 bases of the junction left unmatched. Here the CDR3 DNA reads TGCGCCAGCAGCCTTGAGACTAGCGGGCGGAACACCGGGGAGCTGTTTTTT. Residues: CASSLETSGRNTGELFF.

Concerning this clonotype itself: One end of the junction fails to match germline, which may point to a read error. CDR3 residues: CARSIRPSGQGLLYNEQFF. CDR3 nucleotides: TGTGCCAGGAGTATAAGGCCCTCGGGACAGGGGTTATTGTACAATGAGCAGTTCTTC. This sequence joins TRBV19 and TRBJ2-1; 10 bases map to TRBD1. Germline CDR1 and CDR2: LNHDA and SQIVND (reference sequence). The CDR3 sequence is 19 residues long.

Ten or more counts support this clonotype. The CDR3 reads CASSSDLHNEQFF. CDR3 DNA: TGTGCCAGCAGCTCGGACTTACACAATGAGCAGTTCTTC. The V gene is TRBV7-8, the J gene TRBJ2-1; TRBD2 is a possible D gene (5 bases). Germline V lookup: CDR1 SGHVS, CDR2 FQNEAQ. The CDR3 loop spans 13 amino acids. Between the trimmed V and J ends, which lost 4 bases and 5 bases, there was a span of 9 bases. Full variable domain (remainder filled in from reference TRBV7-8 and TRBJ2-1): GAGVSQSPRYKVAKRGQDVALRCDPISGHVSLFWYQQALGQGPEFLTYFQNEAQLDKSGLPSDRFFAERPEGSVSTLKIQRTQQEDSAVYLCASSSDLHNEQFFGPGTRLTVL.

This clonotype was observed many times. The gene calls are TRBV6-1 and TRBJ1-1, with D possibly being TRBD1 (6 bases). V gave up 5 bases and J gave up 1 base, with 14 bases separating them. CDR1 MNHNS and CDR2 SASEGT come from the germline V gene. This CDR3 is 15 amino acids long. The CDR3 is CASSSLQGGNTEAFF. CDR3 bases: TGTGCCAGCAGTTCCCTACAGGGTGGGAACACTGAAGCTTTCTTT.

The rearrangement joins TRBV6-5 to TRBJ2-7; TRBD1 aligns across 7 bases. CDR1 and CDR2 from the germline V gene are MNHEY and SVGAGI. The V gene end was trimmed by 2 bases and the J gene end by 1 base; junction bases not matched to a gene: 5. The CDR3 length is 15 residues. This chain's CDR3 is CASSYRHRGSYEQYF. In DNA form, the CDR3 reads TGTGCCAGCAGTTACCGTCACAGGGGTTCCTACGAGCAGTACTTC.

The genes are TRBV19 and TRBJ1-5, with a tentative D call TRBD1 (6 bases). The ends were cut back, 4 bases at V and 0 bases at J, with 13 bases in the middle. Per germline, CDR1 LNHDA and CDR2 SQIVND (reference sequence). This CDR3 comprises 16 residues. DNA for the CDR3: TGTGCCAGTAGTAGGACAGAACCTTATAGCAATCAGCCCCAGCATTTT. It translates to CASSRTEPYSNQPQHF.

The chain has TRBV2 and TRBJ2-3, with D perhaps matching TRBD1 or TRBD2 (5 bases each). Germline CDR1 SNHLY, CDR2 FYNNEI. The CDR3 runs 15 residues. Deletions cut 3 bases from V and 0 bases from J, with 10 bases between. The CDR3 sequence: CASSDRGASTDTQYF. In nucleotides, the CDR3 is TGTGCCAGCAGTGACAGAGGGGCTAGCACAGATACGCAGTATTTT.

This rearrangement joins TRBV25-1 to TRBJ1-4, with D uncertain. Trimming cost V 3 bases and J 0 bases, with 8 bases left between them. This CDR3 has 15 residues. Germline CDR1 MGHDK, CDR2 SYGVNS. CDR3 nucleotides: TGTGCCAGCAGTGATTGGGCAGCAACTAATGAAAAACTGTTTTTT. This translates into CASSDWAATNEKLFF.

This clonotype was seen only a few times. V gene TRBV4-1 combines with J gene TRBJ2-2; D remains unclear. Looked up from germline, CDR1 is MGHRA and CDR2 is YSYEKL. The V end lost 4 bases, the J end lost 6 bases, and 12 bases lay between the germline ends. The CDR3 spans 14 residues. CDR3 protein: CASSPQDKAGELFF. As DNA, the CDR3 is TGCGCCAGCAGCCCCCAGGATAAGGCCGGGGAGCTGTTTTTT.

This clonotype appeared a few times. The chain recombines TRBV18 with TRBJ1-1; D is unresolved. The CDR3 length is 15 residues. Deletions cut 4 bases from V and 0 bases from J, with 12 bases between. Germline V gene data show CDR1 as KGHSH and CDR2 as LQKENI. In DNA form, the CDR3 reads TGTGCCAGCTCACGCGGACGGGATCTGAACACTGAAGCTTTCTTT. Residues: CASSRGRDLNTEAFF.